This TCR beta chain was documented in a study of early T cells in non-severe SARS-CoV-2 infection (dated by TCRdb to 2020 to 2022). With respect to the entire study: Because TCR sequencing was done on bulk RNA from unsorted whole blood, the alpha and beta chains could not be paired. Summary of the overall study and its limitations: VDJdb matching was skewed toward anti-spike CD8 responses and likely underestimated virus-specific expansions, missing private and CD4 specificities.

The CDR3, cysteine through phenylalanine, is 21 amino acids long. Only the CDR3 portion is preserved as DNA: 63 bases, with reading frame beginning at the first base. After removal of 8 bases from V and 0 bases from J, the junction retains 21 bases not matched to a gene. A note on this clonotype: No antigen is known for it. Base qualities are not at hand, and no much larger clone is one base apart.

The study was a case-control design nested within a healthcare worker cohort in London, UK, with weekly nasopharyngeal swab PCR tests and blood sampling. Healthcare workers were enrolled in the week of the UK lockdown, from 23 to 31 March 2020, and were followed every week for up to about 15 weeks. The receptor library was made with 5' RACE. These reads were obtained on a NextSeq 500. Unique molecular identifiers were attached to individual cDNA molecules in the TCR library protocol so that sequencing error and PCR bias could be corrected. Both TCR alpha and beta chains were sequenced, and tight co-correlation was observed between alpha and beta sequence abundances in each sample. Processing in the source paper ran as follows. Decombinator V4 was used to annotate TCR sequences for V gene, J gene and CDR3. TCRs were defined as expanded if a significant change between any two time points was detected under a Poisson model with p below 0.0001. Abundances of TCRs were expressed as counts per million after normalisation to the total number of TCRs sequenced in each sample. MAIT TCRs were defined by TRAV1-2 paired with TRAJ12, TRAJ20 or TRAJ33, and iNKT TCRs by TRAV10 paired with TRAJ18. VDJdb, accessed 1 November 2021, was searched for CMV, EBV and SARS-CoV-2 annotated TCRs, with TCRs annotated for multiple antigens excluded. TCRdb cleaned the public reads at Q25 with fastp, built clones with MiXCR and kept in-frame beta chains. Identical CDR3 proteins give one entry, which carries the most common genes and DNA. None of the V and J calls come from the authors' own analysis; TCRdb made them. This sample lists tens of thousands of distinct CDR3 sequences; around 12% were detected once. Jointly, the top ten make up around 15% of the sample.

Recombination linked TRBV12-3 or TRBV12-4 to TRBJ2-1; 11 middle bases align to TRBD2. This clonotype was obtained from an adult who was a healthcare worker with PCR-confirmed SARS-CoV-2 infection or an uninfected control (not recorded which). The donor label of this sample is uncertain. The sequencing here drew on whole blood, taken at baseline. The CDR3 region has the sequence CASPSVRVPSGRPSSYNEQFF. Here is the DNA: TGTGCCAGCCCCAGTGTCAGGGTTCCTAGCGGGAGGCCTAGCTCCTACAATGAGCAGTTCTTC.